This T cell receptor beta chain was sequenced during a study of regulatory T cells in long-lasting Graves disease. This clonotype has a count of ten or more. Construction of the TCR beta libraries employed iRepertoire HTBI primers in conjunction with Arm-PCR of CDR3 regions. Using its own MiXCR run on the multiplex PCR reads, TCRdb lists one record per CDR3 protein. The sample lists 400,000 to 500,000 distinct CDR3 sequences, 16% occurring once. Time point meaning: newly diagnosed GD, antithyroid drugs for less than 3 months. Isolated PBMC RNA provided the starting material for the TCR library. These data were also reused for a study on T cells in Graves' hyperthyroidism and ophthalmopathy.

Sequenced material: peripheral blood mononuclear cells (PBMCs), taken at new diagnosis, from a patient treated with antithyroid drugs. The source of this sequence is a woman aged 25 to 39 with Graves disease.

The DNA for the CDR3 is TGTGCCAGCAGTTACTCCCCCCACGCCGACAGGGTCACAGATACGCAGTATTTT. This sequence encodes CASSYSPHADRVTDTQYF. This chain connects TRBV6-2 or TRBV6-3 to TRBJ2-3; 7 bases are shared with TRBD1. Germline CDR1 MNHEY, CDR2 SVGEGT. CDR3 length equals 18 residues. V lost 0 bases, J lost 2 bases, and 11 bases stayed unmatched.